Each of the 20 T cell receptor beta chains below was sequenced from the same sample in a study of T cell responses to AZD1222 COVID-19 vaccine (dated by TCRdb to about 2021). Libraries were built with the immunoSEQ multiplex PCR assay. TCRdb mirrors the immuneACCESS table, restricted to in-frame sequences. Some clones are absent from its copies; in checked studies, under half trace to an unresolved V gene, and the reason for the others is unknown. Here the sample has roughly 180,000 clones; less than 95% occur a single time. The ten largest account for less than 3% of the sample. The time point label, read with the paper, signifies: baseline before first vaccination. Sample: peripheral blood, taken on day 0 of AZD1222 vaccination. The receptors stem from an adult in good health.

J is TRBJ1-4 and V is TRBV1. TRBV1 has pseudogene status. The CDR3 has 16 amino acids. The CDR3 DNA reads as TGCACCAGACGCCTCTCCTCTGCTGTGTCGTGTGAAAAACTGTTTTTT. This sequence encodes CTRRLSSAVSCEKLFF.

The chain joins TRBV7-9 to TRBJ1-1; 8 bases line up with TRBD1. The junction had 8 bases not matched to a gene; V was cut back by 6 bases and J by 5 bases. The CDR3 loop spans 14 amino acids. The germline V gene has CDR1 SEHNR and CDR2 FQNEAQ (reference sequence). As DNA, the CDR3 is TGTGCCAGCAGTTACAGGGGGGAAAAGACTGAAGCTTTCTTT. Translating it yields CASSYRGEKTEAFF.

The chain employs TRBV29-1 and TRBJ1-2; possible D gene TRBD1, 6 bases. The CDR3 is made up of 11 amino acids. Between the trimmed V and J ends, which lost 7 bases and 5 bases, there was a span of 11 bases. Per the germline V gene, CDR1 is SQVTM and CDR2 is ANQGSEA. In DNA, the CDR3 is TGCAGCGGTAGGACAGCTTATGGCTACACCTTC. Protein product: CSGRTAYGYTF.

V and J are TRBV7-6 and TRBJ1-6; 7 positions match TRBD1. V lost 2 bases, J lost 7 bases, and 8 bases stayed unmatched. This CDR3 is built from 16 residues. The germline V gene has CDR1 SGHVS and CDR2 FNYEAQ. The CDR3 is CASSLNSGTVNSPLHF. CDR3 bases: TGTGCCAGCAGCTTAAATAGCGGGACAGTGAATTCACCCCTCCACTTT.

This clone was seen just once. The chain combines TRBV11-1 with TRBJ2-1, with 8 bases that match TRBD2. Trimming took 7 bases from V and 9 from J; bases not matched to a gene: 5. CDR1 is SGHAT, CDR2 FQDESV, per germline (reference sequence). CDR3 length: 12 amino acids. Here the CDR3 DNA reads TGTGCCAGCACCCCGGGGGGGTCTGAGCAGTTCTTC. This codes for CASTPGGSEQFF.

The CDR3 DNA reads as TGTGCCAGTAGTAAACGACTAGCGGGAATCTCATATGATACGCAGTATTTT. Translation: CASSKRLAGISYDTQYF. The chain recombines TRBV19 with TRBJ2-3; TRBD2 matches 11 bases. This CDR3 is built from 17 residues. Germline V gene sequence: CDR1 LNHDA, CDR2 SQIVND (reference sequence). V was pared by 4 bases and J by 6 bases, with 12 bases of the junction left unmatched.

The chain has TRBV19 and TRBJ1-1, with no clear D. The CDR3 has 17 amino acids. Trimming cost V 5 bases and J 1 base, with 20 bases left between them. Looked up from germline, CDR1 is LNHDA and CDR2 is SQIVND (reference sequence). The CDR3 DNA is TGTGCCAGTAGTCCGGACCCCCCGCATGGTCAGAACACTGAAGCTTTCTTT. Its translation: CASSPDPPHGQNTEAFF.

This clone was found once. The gene calls are TRBV4-3 and TRBJ2-3, with D perhaps TRBD2 (6 bases). The CDR3 totals 16 residues. The V gene's germline CDR1 is LGHNA and CDR2 YSLEER. V was trimmed by 2 bases and J by 3 bases, leaving 15 bases between them. CDR3 residues: CASSQIPSEMTDTQYF. The CDR3, as DNA: TGCGCCAGCAGCCAAATCCCTAGCGAAATGACAGATACGCAGTATTTT.

The CDR3 region is CASSEALVDSPLHF. The CDR3 coding sequence is TGTGCCAGCAGTGAAGCGCTCGTGGATTCACCCCTCCACTTT. V and J are TRBV6-1 and TRBJ1-6; D unresolved. Germline-derived CDR1 and CDR2 are MNHNS and SASEGT. This CDR3 has 14 amino acids. V lost 0 bases, J lost 8 bases, and 8 bases lay in between.

As DNA, the CDR3 is TGCAGTGCTAGTTCGGTCTACGAGCAGTACTTC. Amino acids: CSASSVYEQYF. The gene calls are TRBV20-1 and TRBJ2-7, with D unresolved. The CDR3 is 11 amino acids. Trimming cost V 3 bases and J 3 bases, with 6 bases left between them. CDR1 and CDR2 (germline): DFQATT, SNEGSKA (reference sequence).

This CDR3 is CAWGGLTSSYEQYF. The CDR3 region has the DNA TGTGCCTGGGGAGGACTCACAAGCTCCTACGAGCAGTACTTC. The chain has TRBV30 and TRBJ2-7, with D perhaps TRBD2 (5 bases). This CDR3 spans 14 amino acids. Germline V gene lookup returns CDR1 GTSNPN and CDR2 SVGIG (reference sequence). V lost 5 bases and J 0 bases, leaving 14 bases between the germline ends.

The CDR3 bases are TGTGCCAGCAGCTTAGGGTTTGCAGGGGTGGTCGGCTATGGCTACACCTTC. Protein product: CASSLGFAGVVGYGYTF. The V and J genes are TRBV7-2 and TRBJ1-2; a weak D match, TRBD1 (6 bases). Germline CDR1 SGHTA, CDR2 FQGNSA. The CDR3 runs 17 residues. V lost 1 base, J lost 4 bases, and 19 bases lay in between.

Notes on this clone: The sample has other DNA sequences that encode this CDR3 too. The chain carries TRBV19 and TRBJ2-7; 7 bases align to TRBD1. V gave up 6 bases and J gave up 0 bases; unmatched junction bases: 5. The CDR3 is 14 amino acids. Per the germline V gene, CDR1 is LNHDA and CDR2 is SQIVND (reference sequence). DNA for the CDR3: TGTGCCAGTAGCTCGACAGGGAGCTCCTACGAGCAGTACTTC. It translates to CASSSTGSSYEQYF.

The V gene is TRBV7-8, the J gene TRBJ2-7; 10 bases fit TRBD1. CDR3 length equals 14 residues. V trimming: 5 bases; J trimming: 7 bases; junction bases outside the gene matches: 8. Germline V lookup: CDR1 SGHVS, CDR2 FQNEAQ. Here the CDR3 reads CASSTRQGAGEQYF. The DNA for the CDR3 is TGTGCCAGCAGCACCCGACAGGGGGCTGGGGAGCAGTACTTC.

This clone was observed a few times. V gene TRBV5-4 combines with J gene TRBJ1-2; TRBD1 matches 7 bases. This CDR3 is built from 15 residues. V trimming: 1 base; J trimming: 3 bases; junction bases outside the gene matches: 6. Germline values: CDR1 SGHNT, CDR2 YYREEE (reference sequence). The CDR3 DNA is TGTGCCAGCAGCTTGAAGGGGGCCTCCCACTATGGCTACACCTTC. As protein: CASSLKGASHYGYTF.

This rearrangement joins TRBV6-2 or TRBV6-3 to TRBJ2-1, with TRBD1 matching 8 bases. Germline CDR1 and CDR2: MNHEY and SVGEGT. The CDR3 loop spans 13 amino acids. The trim removed 5 bases at V and 15 bases at J, leaving 12 bases unmatched. The CDR3 protein is CASSRPTTGVLFF. For the CDR3, the DNA is TGTGCCAGCAGTCGCCCGACGACAGGGGTACTGTTCTTC.

The chain couples TRBV7-6 to TRBJ1-3; D possibly corresponds to TRBD1 (5 bases). CDR1 and CDR2 from the germline V gene are SGHVS and FNYEAQ. The CDR3 contains 16 residues. V was cut by 1 base and J by 4 bases, with 14 bases left in between. The CDR3 DNA reads TGTGCCAGCAGCTTAGGACTGGGGGGGACCGGAAACACCATATATTTT. This gives the protein CASSLGLGGTGNTIYF.

The chain is built from TRBV19 and TRBJ1-2; D remains unclear. Trimming took 5 bases from V and 8 from J, leaving 15 bases between them. Germline CDR1 and CDR2: LNHDA and SQIVND (reference sequence). CDR3 length: 13 residues. CDR3 region: CASSAGKGYGYTF. CDR3 sequence (DNA): TGTGCCAGTAGTGCCGGGAAAGGGTACGGCTACACCTTC.

The chain couples TRBV4-1 to TRBJ1-2; 7 bases are shared with TRBD1. The junction had 9 bases not matched to a gene; V was cut back by 4 bases and J by 4 bases. The CDR3 has 15 residues. The germline CDR1 and CDR2 sequences are MGHRA and YSYEKL. The DNA for the CDR3 is TGCGCCAGCAGCCCAGGGGAGGGGGCTTTCTATGGCTACACCTTC. Translating gives CASSPGEGAFYGYTF.

This rearrangement joins TRBV27 to TRBJ1-6; maybe TRBD1 (5 bases). The V and J ends lost 5 bases and 1 base respectively, with 12 bases between them. CDR3 length equals 16 residues. Germline CDR1 is MNHEY and CDR2 is SMNVEV (reference sequence). The CDR3 bases are TGTGCCAGCAGTCCCCGGGAGGGGTCCTATAATTCACCCCTCCACTTT. It is translated as CASSPREGSYNSPLHF.